This T cell receptor (beta chain) was found in a study of T cells after posttransplantation cyclophosphamide. Control samples came 1 year after myeloablative marrow transplants with methotrexate plus calcineurin inhibitor. Comment on this clone: Its antigen is unidentified.

Study observations and caveats: Tissue-infiltrating T cells from skin or gut overlapped little with blood T cells. After PTCy, TRB diversity resembled that of CNI/methotrexate controls.

Germline V gene lookup returns CDR1 MNHEY and CDR2 SMNVEV (reference sequence). V lost 11 bases, J lost 8 bases, and 18 bases lay in between. The CDR3 has 13 amino acids. The table came from immunoSEQ multiplex PCR; TCRdb's copy has only in-frame clones and leaves some out. This table has approximately 10,000 clones, roughly 90% appearing once. The clonotype comes from a male patient in his 30s who received an allogeneic stem cell transplant from an unrelated donor, was CMV-positive, and had no GVHD. The graft donor may have contributed some T cells. The chain is built from TRBV27 and TRBJ1-4; the D gene is possibly TRBD1 (5 bases). Sequencing was performed on PBMCs, taken after an allogeneic stem cell transplant with a calcineurin inhibitor and methotrexate. CDR3 nucleotide sequence: TGTGCCTCCTTCGGGGGGGGATACGAAAAACTGTTTTTT. Protein sequence: CASFGGGYEKLFF.